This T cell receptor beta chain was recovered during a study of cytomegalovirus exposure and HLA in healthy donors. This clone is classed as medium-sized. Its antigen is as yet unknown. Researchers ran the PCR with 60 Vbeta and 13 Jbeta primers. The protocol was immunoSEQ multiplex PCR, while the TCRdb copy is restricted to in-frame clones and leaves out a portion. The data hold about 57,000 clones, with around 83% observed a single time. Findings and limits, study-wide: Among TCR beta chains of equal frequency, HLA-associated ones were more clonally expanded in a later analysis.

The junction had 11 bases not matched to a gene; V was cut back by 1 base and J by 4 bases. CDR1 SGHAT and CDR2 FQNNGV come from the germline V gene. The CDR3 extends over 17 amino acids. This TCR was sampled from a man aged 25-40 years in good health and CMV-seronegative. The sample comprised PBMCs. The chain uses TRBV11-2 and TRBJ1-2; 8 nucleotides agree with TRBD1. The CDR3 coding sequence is TGTGCCAGCAGCTTAGGCCCGCGGGGACAGGATGTCTATGGCTACACCTTC. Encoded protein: CASSLGPRGQDVYGYTF.